The subject of this entry is one T cell receptor (beta chain). Its antigen is still unknown. The CDR3 totals 12 residues. The germline CDR1 and CDR2 sequences are GTSNPN and SVGIG (reference sequence). The germline V and J ends were trimmed by 2 bases and 8 bases, with 10 bases remaining between them. Every one of the donors was a Caucasian adult that lived in Nashville, Tennessee. These data come from a study of shared clonotypes between healthy human individuals. General study points: Among donors, sharing of clonotypes was expected to be affected by sequencing depth.

Sequencing was at deep level. This table comes from immunoSEQ multiplex PCR, and its TCRdb copy is limited to in-frame clones, with some not included. The sample shows about half a million clones, about 85% of them seen only once. The sequenced sample was PBMCs. This rearrangement joins TRBV30 to TRBJ2-1, with D hard to call. This receptor was identified in a woman aged 40 to 50 in good health. Some clones in this sample may be carry-over from other donors' samples. CDR3 coding DNA: TGTGCCTGGAGTCCCACTCTGGATGAGCAGTTCTTC. Protein product: CAWSPTLDEQFF.